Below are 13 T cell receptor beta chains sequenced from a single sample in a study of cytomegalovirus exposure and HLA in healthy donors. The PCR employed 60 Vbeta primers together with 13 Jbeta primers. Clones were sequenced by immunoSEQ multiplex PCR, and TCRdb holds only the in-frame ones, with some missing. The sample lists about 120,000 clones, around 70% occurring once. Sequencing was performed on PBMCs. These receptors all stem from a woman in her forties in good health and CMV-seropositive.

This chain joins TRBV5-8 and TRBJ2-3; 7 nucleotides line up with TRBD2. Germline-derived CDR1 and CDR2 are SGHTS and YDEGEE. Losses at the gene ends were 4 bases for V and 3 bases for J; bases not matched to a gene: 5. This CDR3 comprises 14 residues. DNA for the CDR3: TGTGCCAGCAGCCCCGCGGGGGTAACAGATACGCAGTATTTT. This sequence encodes CASSPAGVTDTQYF.

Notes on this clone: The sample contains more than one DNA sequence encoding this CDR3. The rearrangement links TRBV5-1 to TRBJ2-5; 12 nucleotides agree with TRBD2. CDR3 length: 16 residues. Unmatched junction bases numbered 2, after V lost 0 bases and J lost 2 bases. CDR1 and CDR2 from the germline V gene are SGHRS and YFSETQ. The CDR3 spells CASSLGLAGVQETQYF. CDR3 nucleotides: TGCGCCAGCAGCTTGGGACTAGCGGGGGTACAAGAGACCCAGTACTTC.

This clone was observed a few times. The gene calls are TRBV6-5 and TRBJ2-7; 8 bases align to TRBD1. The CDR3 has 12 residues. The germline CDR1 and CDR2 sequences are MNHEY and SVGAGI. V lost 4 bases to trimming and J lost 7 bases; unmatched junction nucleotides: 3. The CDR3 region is CASSLTGDEQYF. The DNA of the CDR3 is TGTGCCAGCAGTTTGACAGGGGATGAGCAGTACTTC.

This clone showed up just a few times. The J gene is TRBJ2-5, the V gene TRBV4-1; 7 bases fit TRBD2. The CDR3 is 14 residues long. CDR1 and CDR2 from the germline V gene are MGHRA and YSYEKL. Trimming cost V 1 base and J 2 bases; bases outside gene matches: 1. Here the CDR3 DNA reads TGCGCCAGCAGCCAAGGGGGACTACAAGAGACCCAGTACTTC. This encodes CASSQGGLQETQYF.

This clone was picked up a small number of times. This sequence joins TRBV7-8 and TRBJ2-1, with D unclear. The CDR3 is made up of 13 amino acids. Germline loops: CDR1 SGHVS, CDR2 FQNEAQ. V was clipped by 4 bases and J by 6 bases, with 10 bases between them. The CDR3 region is CASSSPPPNEQFF. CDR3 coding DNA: TGTGCCAGCAGCTCTCCCCCCCCCAATGAGCAGTTCTTC.

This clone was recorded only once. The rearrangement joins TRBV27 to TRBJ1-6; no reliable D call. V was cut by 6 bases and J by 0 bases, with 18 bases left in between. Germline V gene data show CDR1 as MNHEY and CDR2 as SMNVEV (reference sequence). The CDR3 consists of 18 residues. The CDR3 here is CASREAALSSSYNSPLHF. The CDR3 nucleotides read TGTGCCAGCAGAGAGGCAGCCCTAAGTAGCTCCTATAATTCACCCCTCCACTTT.

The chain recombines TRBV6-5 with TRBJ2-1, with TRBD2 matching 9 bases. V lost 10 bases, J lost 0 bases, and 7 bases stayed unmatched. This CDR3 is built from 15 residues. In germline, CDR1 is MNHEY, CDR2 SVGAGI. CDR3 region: CATIAGDSSYNEQFF. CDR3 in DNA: TGTGCCACCATAGCGGGGGACAGCTCCTACAATGAGCAGTTCTTC.

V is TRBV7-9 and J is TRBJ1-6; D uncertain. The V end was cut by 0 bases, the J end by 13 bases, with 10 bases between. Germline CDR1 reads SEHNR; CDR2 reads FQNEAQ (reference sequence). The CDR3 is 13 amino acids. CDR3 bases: TGTGCCAGCAGCTTAGCCTCCGCCGAGCCCCTCCACTTT. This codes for CASSLASAEPLHF.

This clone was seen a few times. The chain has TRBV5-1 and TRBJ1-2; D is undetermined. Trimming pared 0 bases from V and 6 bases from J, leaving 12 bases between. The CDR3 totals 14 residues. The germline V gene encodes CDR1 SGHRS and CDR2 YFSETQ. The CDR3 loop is CASSLAAEGNGYTF. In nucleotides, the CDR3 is TGCGCCAGCAGCTTGGCCGCGGAGGGAAATGGCTACACCTTC.

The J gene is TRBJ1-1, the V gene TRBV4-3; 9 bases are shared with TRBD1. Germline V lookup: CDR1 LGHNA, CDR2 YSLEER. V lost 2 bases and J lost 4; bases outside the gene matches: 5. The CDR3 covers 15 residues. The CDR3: CASSQIGTGSTEAFF. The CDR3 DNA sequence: TGCGCCAGCAGCCAAATAGGGACAGGGAGCACTGAAGCTTTCTTT.

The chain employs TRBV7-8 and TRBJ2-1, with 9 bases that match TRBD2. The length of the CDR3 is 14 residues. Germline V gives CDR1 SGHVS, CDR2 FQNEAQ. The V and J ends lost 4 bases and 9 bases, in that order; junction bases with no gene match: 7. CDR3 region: CASSSWGSGSEQFF. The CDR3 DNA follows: TGTGCCAGCAGCTCCTGGGGTAGCGGGAGTGAGCAGTTCTTC.

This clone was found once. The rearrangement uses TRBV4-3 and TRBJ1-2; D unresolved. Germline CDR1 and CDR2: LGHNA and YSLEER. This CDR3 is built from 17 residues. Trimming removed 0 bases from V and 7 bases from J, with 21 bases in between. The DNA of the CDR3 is TGCGCCAGCAGCCAAGATCCCCCCGGGTGGAGGGCTACTGGCTACACCTTC. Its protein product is CASSQDPPGWRATGYTF.

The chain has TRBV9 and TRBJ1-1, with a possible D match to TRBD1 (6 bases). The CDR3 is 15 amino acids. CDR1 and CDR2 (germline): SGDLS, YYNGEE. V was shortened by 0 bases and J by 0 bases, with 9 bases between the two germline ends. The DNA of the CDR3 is TGTGCCAGCAGCGTAGGAGGACAGCTGAACACTGAAGCTTTCTTT. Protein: CASSVGGQLNTEAFF.